Below are 26 T cell receptor beta chains sequenced from a single sample in a study of blood T cell repertoires in COVID-19. Only in-frame clones appear in the TCRdb table, and some are missing; sequencing was by immunoSEQ multiplex PCR. This table holds 380,000 or so clones, around 92% found once. Sequenced material: peripheral blood. The receptor set was obtained from a man aged 35-49 years with acute or convalescent COVID-19.

The chain combines TRBV15 with TRBJ1-2, with unresolved D. The germline V gene has CDR1 LNHNV and CDR2 YYDKDF (reference sequence). The CDR3 is 17 residues long. V was trimmed by 2 bases and J by 6 bases, leaving 22 bases between them. CDR3 sequence reads: CATSRKFGRSTKDGYTF. CDR3 sequence (DNA): TGTGCCACCAGCAGAAAATTTGGACGGTCGACTAAGGATGGCTACACCTTC.

The rearrangement joins TRBV11-2 to TRBJ2-3; possibly TRBD1 for D (6 bases). V gave up 4 bases and J gave up 1 base, with 9 bases separating them. The germline V gene has CDR1 SGHAT and CDR2 FQNNGV. This CDR3 is built from 14 residues. The CDR3 here is CASSSRQGTDTQYF. In DNA form, the CDR3 reads TGTGCCAGCAGCTCCCGACAGGGCACAGATACGCAGTATTTT.

Here the CDR3 DNA reads TGTGCCAGCAGTCTCACAAACAATGAGCAGTTCTTC. Its protein product is CASSLTNNEQFF. The chain employs TRBV6-2 or TRBV6-3 and TRBJ2-1; D call uncertain. CDR1 and CDR2 (germline): MNHEY, SVGEGT. This CDR3 contains 12 residues. Trimming removed 5 bases at V and 5 bases at J, with 7 bases between.

This chain links TRBV6-4 with TRBJ1-2, with no clear D. The V gene's germline CDR1 is MRHNA and CDR2 SNTAGT. The CDR3 spans 11 residues. CDR3 sequence (DNA): TGTGGCCCAGGAGGCGGACGCGGCTACACCTTC. Protein: CGPGGGRGYTF.

The chain recombines TRBV29-1 with TRBJ1-2; 8 bases are shared with TRBD1. The length of the CDR3 is 14 residues. J was trimmed by 5 bases and V by 5 bases; bases with no gene match: 10. Germline V lookup: CDR1 SQVTM, CDR2 ANQGSEA. CDR3 sequence: CSVQSQGEFYGYTF. CDR3 bases: TGCAGCGTTCAGTCACAGGGGGAATTTTATGGCTACACCTTC.

This chain uses TRBV6-5 with TRBJ2-7; D possibly corresponds to TRBD2 (6 bases). The germline V gene encodes CDR1 MNHEY and CDR2 SVGAGI. Trimming took off 7 bases at V and 1 base at J, with 11 bases between the two ends. The CDR3 extends over 13 amino acids. The CDR3 is CASNGGGSYEQYF. The CDR3 bases are TGTGCCAGCAACGGGGGTGGGTCCTACGAGCAGTACTTC.

J is TRBJ1-3 and V is TRBV15; D is unclear. The CDR3 extends over 12 amino acids. The ends were cut back, 0 bases at V and 7 bases at J, with 4 bases in the middle. CDR1 and CDR2 (germline): LNHNV, YYDKDF (reference sequence). CDR3 protein: CATSRDSNTIYF. The CDR3 DNA is TGTGCCACCAGCAGAGATAGCAACACCATATATTTT.

J is TRBJ2-1 and V is TRBV13; 8 positions agree with TRBD2. The CDR3 extends over 15 amino acids. The germline gives CDR1 PRHDT, CDR2 FYEKMQ (reference sequence). The trim removed 0 bases at V and 6 bases at J, leaving 4 bases unmatched. DNA for the CDR3: TGTGCCAGCAGCTTAGGGTCTACTAGCGGCAATGAGCAGTTCTTC. It encodes CASSLGSTSGNEQFF.

The V and J genes are TRBV6-4 and TRBJ2-3, with TRBD2 identical over 10 bases. CDR3 length: 15 residues. CDR1 MRHNA and CDR2 SNTAGT come from the germline V gene. J lost 4 bases, V lost 3 bases, and 4 bases had no gene match. The CDR3 coding sequence is TGTGCCAGCAGTGAATCAGCGGGGGGGCCAGATACGCAGTATTTT. Protein sequence: CASSESAGGPDTQYF.

The chain recombines TRBV14 with TRBJ1-1; D gene uncertain. V gave up 0 bases and J gave up 5 bases, with 10 bases separating them. The germline gives CDR1 SGHDN, CDR2 FVKESK. The CDR3 totals 14 residues. CDR3 DNA: TGTGCCAGCAGCCAAGAAATCACGGTGACTGAAGCTTTCTTT. It specifies CASSQEITVTEAFF.

This chain links TRBV7-2 with TRBJ2-7, with TRBD2 identical over 8 bases. Germline V gene lookup returns CDR1 SGHTA and CDR2 FQGNSA. The CDR3 length is 16 residues. Trimming at V came to 5 bases and at J to 2 bases, leaving 11 bases not matched to a gene. This CDR3 is CASSPSGRAGAYEQYF. As DNA, the CDR3 is TGTGCCAGCAGCCCCTCAGGGAGAGCGGGAGCCTACGAGCAGTACTTC.

The CDR3 nucleotides are TGTGCCATCAGTGAGTCCAGGGATCAGCCCCAGCATTTT. Its translation is CAISESRDQPQHF. The chain couples TRBV10-3 to TRBJ1-5, with a tentative D call TRBD1 (5 bases). V was trimmed by 0 bases and J by 5 bases, leaving 5 bases between them. The CDR3 is 13 amino acids. Germline V CDR1 and CDR2: ENHRY, SYGVKD.

The chain recombines TRBV6-1 with TRBJ1-4; D is undetermined. This CDR3 has 15 residues. Trimming removed 3 bases at V and 0 bases at J, with 8 bases between. Germline CDR1 reads MNHNS; CDR2 reads SASEGT. CDR3 DNA sequence: TGTGCCAGCAGTGAGAGTCTTGCAACTAATGAAAAACTGTTTTTT. As protein: CASSESLATNEKLFF.

The genes are TRBV24-1 and TRBJ1-1, with unresolved D. Germline CDR1 and CDR2: KGHDR and SFDVKD. This CDR3 comprises 14 residues. Trimming pared 1 base from V and 5 bases from J, leaving 10 bases between. CDR3 nucleotides: TGTGCCACCAGTGATTTCTCAGGAGGTACTGAAGCTTTCTTT. This codes for CATSDFSGGTEAFF.

V and J are TRBV18 and TRBJ2-3, with 8 nucleotides matching TRBD2. The CDR3 length is 17 residues. Germline CDR1 is KGHSH and CDR2 is LQKENI. V shed 5 bases and J 0 bases; nucleotides not matched to a gene: 10. CDR3 sequence reads: CASSRARLAGSTDTQYF. DNA for the CDR3: TGTGCCAGCTCAAGAGCGAGGCTAGCGGGTAGCACAGATACGCAGTATTTT.

The DNA for the CDR3 is TGTGCCAGCAGCTCGCGGGGGGCGGCGAACACTGAAGCTTTCTTT. It translates to CASSSRGAANTEAFF. V gene TRBV5-4 combines with J gene TRBJ1-1, with D possibly TRBD1 on 6 matching bases. V lost 3 bases and J lost 1, with 13 bases in between. CDR1 SGHNT and CDR2 YYREEE come from the germline V gene (reference sequence). There are 15 residues in the CDR3.

V is TRBV3-1 (or the pseudogene TRBV3-2) and J is TRBJ1-3, with TRBD1 identical over 9 bases. Germline V lookup: CDR1 LGHDT, CDR2 YNNKEL (reference sequence). V gave up 2 bases and J gave up 4 bases; unmatched junction bases: 9. This CDR3 comprises 17 residues. CDR3 protein: CASSQWTGEFSGNTIYF. The CDR3 DNA reads TGTGCCAGCAGCCAATGGACAGGGGAATTTTCCGGAAACACCATATATTTT.

The V call is TRBV6-4, the J call TRBJ2-1, with 10 nucleotides matching TRBD2. This CDR3 comprises 14 residues. Germline V lookup: CDR1 MRHNA, CDR2 SNTAGT. The junction had 1 base not matched to a gene; V was cut back by 3 bases and J by 5 bases. The chain's CDR3 is CASSEGLANNEQFF. CDR3 coding DNA: TGTGCCAGCAGTGAGGGACTAGCGAACAATGAGCAGTTCTTC.

The chain is built from TRBV5-1 and TRBJ1-1; tentatively, D is TRBD1 (6 bases). Germline V gene lookup returns CDR1 SGHRS and CDR2 YFSETQ. V lost 0 bases and J lost 2, with 11 bases in between. This CDR3 region has 15 residues. This CDR3 is CASSLAGTSNTEAFF. The DNA of the CDR3 is TGCGCCAGCAGCTTGGCCGGGACAAGCAACACTGAAGCTTTCTTT.

The rearrangement links TRBV7-9 to TRBJ1-4; possible D gene TRBD1, 5 bases. Trimming cost V 4 bases and J 0 bases, with 12 bases left between them. Germline V gives CDR1 SEHNR, CDR2 FQNEAQ (reference sequence). The CDR3 is made up of 16 amino acids. CDR3 amino acids: CASSSAGVSTNEKLFF. The CDR3 DNA follows: TGTGCCAGCAGCTCCGCGGGGGTCTCAACTAATGAAAAACTGTTTTTT.

This clone came up a few times. The junction departs from the called germline gene at one end, perhaps through a read error. The V and J genes are TRBV19 and TRBJ2-2, with 8 bases fitting TRBD2. This CDR3 is built from 14 residues. Germline CDR1 reads LNHDA; CDR2 reads SQIVND (reference sequence). The CDR3 loop reads CASSIVARAGGLFF. CDR3 DNA: TGTGCCAGTAGTATAGTGGCCCGGGCGGGGGGGCTGTTTTTT.

The chain combines TRBV3-1 (or the pseudogene TRBV3-2) with TRBJ2-3; 10 bases line up with TRBD2. The CDR3 runs 15 residues. Germline CDR1 LGHDT, CDR2 YNNKEL (reference sequence). J was trimmed by 4 bases and V by 5 bases; bases with no gene match: 6. CDR3 region: CASSTSGGASDTQYF. The CDR3 region has the DNA TGTGCCAGCAGCACCAGCGGGGGGGCCTCAGATACGCAGTATTTT.

The genes are TRBV5-1 and TRBJ1-2; D is undetermined. CDR1 is SGHRS and CDR2 is YFSETQ in the germline V gene. This CDR3 comprises 14 residues. The V end lost 1 base, the J end lost 6 bases, and 13 bases lay between the germline ends. For the CDR3, the DNA is TGCGCCAGCAGCTTGTCCTGGGCCGGTAATGGCTACACCTTC. Its translation is CASSLSWAGNGYTF.

The gene calls are TRBV13 and TRBJ2-7; 10 nucleotides align to TRBD1. This CDR3 comprises 13 residues. Looked up from germline, CDR1 is PRHDT and CDR2 is FYEKMQ (reference sequence). J was trimmed by 4 bases and V by 5 bases; bases with no gene match: 2. This CDR3 is CASSTGQGYEQYF. In DNA form, the CDR3 reads TGTGCCAGCAGCACGGGACAGGGGTACGAGCAGTACTTC.

The CDR3 DNA reads TGTGCCAGTAGTATAAACAGGGACGCCTACAATGAGCAGTTCTTC. This sequence encodes CASSINRDAYNEQFF. The chain uses TRBV19 and TRBJ2-1; maybe TRBD1 (6 bases). The length of the CDR3 is 15 residues. Trimming stripped 2 bases from V and 2 bases from J, with 10 bases between. Germline CDR1 reads LNHDA; CDR2 reads SQIVND (reference sequence).

This clone was observed a handful of times. The J gene is TRBJ2-7, the V gene TRBV4-1, with a tentative D call TRBD1 (5 bases). CDR3 length equals 14 residues. Germline values: CDR1 MGHRA, CDR2 YSYEKL. The ends were cut back, 3 bases at V and 4 bases at J, with 13 bases in the middle. CDR3 coding DNA: TGCGCCAGCAGCCACCAAGAGCAGGGTTACGAGCAGTACTTC. It is translated as CASSHQEQGYEQYF.